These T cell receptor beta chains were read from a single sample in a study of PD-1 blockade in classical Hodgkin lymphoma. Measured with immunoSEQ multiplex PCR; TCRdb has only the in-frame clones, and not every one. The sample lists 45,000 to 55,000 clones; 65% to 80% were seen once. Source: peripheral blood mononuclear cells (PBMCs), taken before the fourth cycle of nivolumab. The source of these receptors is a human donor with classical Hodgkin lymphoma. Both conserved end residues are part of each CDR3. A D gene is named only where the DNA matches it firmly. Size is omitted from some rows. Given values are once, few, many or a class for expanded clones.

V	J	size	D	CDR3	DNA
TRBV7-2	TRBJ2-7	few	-	CASSVVRGFSYEQYF	TGTGCCAGCAGCGTGGTCAGGGGCTTCTCCTACGAGCAGTACTTC
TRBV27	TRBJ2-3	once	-	CASSFNFKTDTQYF	TGTGCCAGCAGTTTTAACTTCAAGACAGATACGCAGTATTTT
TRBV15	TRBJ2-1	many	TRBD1	CATSPQGTGGNNEQFF	TGTGCCACCAGCCCCCAGGGTACAGGGGGAAACAATGAGCAGTTCTTC
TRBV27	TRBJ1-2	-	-	CASSLFRESIGYTF	TGTGCCAGCAGTTTATTTAGGGAGTCAATCGGCTACACCTTC
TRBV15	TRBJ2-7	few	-	CATSRESLASSYEQYF	TGTGCCACCAGCAGAGAAAGTCTTGCCAGCTCCTACGAGCAGTACTTC
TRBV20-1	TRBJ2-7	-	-	CSVDSYEQYF	TGCAGTGTCGACAGTTACGAGCAGTACTTC
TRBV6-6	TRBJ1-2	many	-	CASTTRTYGYTF	TGTGCCAGCACTACCAGGACCTATGGCTACACCTTC
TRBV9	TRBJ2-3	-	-	CASSTLGSAADTQYF	TGTGCCAGCAGCACGCTGGGGAGCGCTGCGGATACGCAGTATTTT
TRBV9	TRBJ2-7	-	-	CASSADPDFYEQYF	TGTGCCAGCAGCGCCGACCCGGACTTCTACGAGCAGTACTTC
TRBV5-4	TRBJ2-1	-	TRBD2	CASSPAGDEQFF	TGTGCCAGCAGCCCAGCGGGAGACGAGCAGTTCTTC
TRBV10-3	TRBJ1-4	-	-	CAISELNPGVTNEKLFF	TGTGCCATCAGTGAGCTTAATCCAGGGGTAACTAATGAAAAACTGTTTTTT
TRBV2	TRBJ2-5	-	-	CASSEAFRDLQETQYF	TGTGCCAGCAGTGAAGCCTTCCGGGACCTACAAGAGACCCAGTACTTC
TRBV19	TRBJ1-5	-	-	CASSFSNQPQHF	TGTGCCAGTAGTTTTAGCAATCAGCCCCAGCATTTT
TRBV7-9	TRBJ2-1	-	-	CASSPQDFSYNEQFF	TGTGCCAGCAGCCCACAGGACTTCTCCTACAATGAGCAGTTCTTC
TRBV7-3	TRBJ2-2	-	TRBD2	CASSLTAGVDTGELFF	TGTGCCAGCAGCTTAACAGCGGGAGTGGACACCGGGGAGCTGTTTTTT
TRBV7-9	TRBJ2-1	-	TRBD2	CASSPGLAGWNEQFF	TGTGCCAGCAGCCCAGGACTAGCGGGCTGGAATGAGCAGTTCTTC
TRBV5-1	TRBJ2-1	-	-	CASSLGGASGNEQFF	TGCGCCAGCAGCTTGGGAGGGGCTTCTGGCAATGAGCAGTTCTTC
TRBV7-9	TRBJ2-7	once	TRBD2	CASSTPAESGDFYYEQYF	TGTGCCAGCAGCACCCCGGCGGAGAGCGGGGACTTTTACTACGAGCAGTACTTC
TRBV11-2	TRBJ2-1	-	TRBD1	CASSTLGTEPNEQFF	TGTGCCAGCAGCACACTGGGGACAGAACCTAATGAGCAGTTCTTC
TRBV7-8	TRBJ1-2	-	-	CASSFNRFYGYTF	TGTGCCAGCAGCTTCAACAGGTTCTATGGCTACACCTTC
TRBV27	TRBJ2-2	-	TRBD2	CATRRPAGVVGELFF	TGTGCCACCCGACGTCCAGCGGGAGTGGTCGGGGAGCTGTTTTTT
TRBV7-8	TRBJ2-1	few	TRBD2	CASSLRVPSGSWYNEQFF	TGTGCCAGCAGCTTAAGAGTTCCTAGCGGGAGTTGGTACAATGAGCAGTTCTTC
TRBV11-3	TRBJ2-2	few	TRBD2	CASSLGLAGTGTGELFF	TGTGCCAGCAGCTTGGGACTAGCGGGGACGGGCACCGGGGAGCTGTTTTTT
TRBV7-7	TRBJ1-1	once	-	CASSLRVGDTEAFF	TGTGCTAGCAGCCTCCGGGTTGGGGACACTGAAGCTTTCTTT
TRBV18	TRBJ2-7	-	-	CATSSQGRQDYEQYF	TGTGCCACGAGCTCCCAGGGGCGCCAGGACTACGAGCAGTACTTC
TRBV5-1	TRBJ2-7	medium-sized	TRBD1	CASSLEPGTGAYEQYF	TGCGCCAGCAGCTTGGAGCCCGGGACAGGGGCCTACGAGCAGTACTTC
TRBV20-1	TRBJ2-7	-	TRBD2	CSVGGFIGQYF	TGCAGTGTCGGGGGGTTTATAGGGCAGTACTTC
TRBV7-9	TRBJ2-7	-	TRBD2	CASSLAGSLYEQYF	TGTGCCAGCAGCCTAGCGGGGAGCCTCTACGAGCAGTACTTC
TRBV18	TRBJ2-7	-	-	CASSPGAFAEQYF	TGTGCCAGCTCCCCCGGGGCTTTTGCGGAGCAGTACTTC
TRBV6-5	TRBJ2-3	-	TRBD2	CASGTETSGSLTQYF	TGTGCCAGCGGGACTGAGACTAGCGGGAGTTTAACGCAGTATTTT
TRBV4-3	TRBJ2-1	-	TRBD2	CASSQATTGGSGEQFF	TGCGCCAGCAGCCAAGCAACCACGGGAGGATCGGGTGAGCAGTTCTTC
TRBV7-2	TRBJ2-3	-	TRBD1	CASSIQGALLDTQYF	TGTGCCAGCAGCATACAGGGGGCGCTTTTAGATACGCAGTATTTT
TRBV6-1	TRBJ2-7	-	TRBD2	CASSRGTSGTYEQYF	TGTGCCAGCAGTCGTGGGACTAGCGGGACCTACGAGCAGTACTTC
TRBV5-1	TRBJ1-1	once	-	CASTTRENTEAFF	TGCGCCAGCACAACCAGAGAGAACACTGAAGCTTTCTTT
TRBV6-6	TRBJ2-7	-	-	CASSRTGAYEQYF	TGTGCCAGCAGCCGGACTGGAGCCTACGAGCAGTACTTC
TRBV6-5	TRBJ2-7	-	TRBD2	CASSYGGRDYEQYF	TGTGCCAGCAGTTACGGCGGGAGGGACTACGAGCAGTACTTC
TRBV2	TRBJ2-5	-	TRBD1	CASSGDRVWETQYF	TGTGCCAGCAGTGGAGACAGGGTGTGGGAGACCCAGTACTTC
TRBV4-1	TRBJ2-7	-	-	CASSFEIRYEQYF	TGCGCCAGCAGCTTTGAGATCAGATACGAGCAGTACTTC
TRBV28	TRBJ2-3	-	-	CASSFGTLGTDTQYF	TGTGCCAGCAGTTTCGGTACCCTCGGCACAGATACGCAGTATTTT
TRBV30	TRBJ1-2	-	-	CAWRGIGGRGYTF	TGTGCCTGGAGGGGTATAGGGGGACGTGGCTACACCTTC
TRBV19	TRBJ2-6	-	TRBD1	CASSGGQAISGANVLTF	TGTGCCAGTAGTGGCGGACAGGCGATATCTGGGGCCAACGTCCTGACTTTC
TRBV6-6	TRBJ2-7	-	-	CASRDPRGSYEQYF	TGTGCCAGCAGGGACCCTAGAGGCTCCTACGAGCAGTACTTC
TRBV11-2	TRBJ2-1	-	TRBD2	CASSLLAGGSYNEQFF	TGTGCCAGCAGCTTGTTAGCGGGAGGGTCCTACAATGAGCAGTTCTTC
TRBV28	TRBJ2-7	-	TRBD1	CAGGKGAQYEQYF	TGTGCCGGGGGAAAGGGGGCGCAGTACGAGCAGTACTTC
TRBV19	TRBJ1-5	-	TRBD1	CASSPGTGANQPQHF	TGTGCCAGTAGTCCTGGGACAGGCGCTAATCAGCCCCAGCATTTT
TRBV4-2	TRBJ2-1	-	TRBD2	CASSQVSGTSGSSYNEQFF	TGTGCCAGCAGCCAAGTCTCCGGGACTAGCGGGAGTTCCTACAATGAGCAGTTCTTC
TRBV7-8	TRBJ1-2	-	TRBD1	CASSETWTGGAGYTF	TGTGCCAGCAGCGAGACTTGGACAGGGGGGGCTGGCTACACCTTC